The 9 T cell receptor beta chains reported below all come from one sample, sequenced in a study of blood T cell repertoires in COVID-19. Profiled with immunoSEQ multiplex PCR; TCRdb holds only in-frame clones, not every one. The sample lists about 160,000 clones, more than 80% seen once, with roughly 2% in the top ten. The sequenced sample consisted of peripheral blood. The receptor source for this set is a man in his 70s with acute or convalescent COVID-19.

The V call is TRBV7-8, the J call TRBJ2-7; D is uncertain. Trimming pared 2 bases from V and 6 bases from J, leaving 5 bases between. Looked up from germline, CDR1 is SGHVS and CDR2 is FQNEAQ. The CDR3 runs 11 residues. CDR3 coding DNA: TGTGCCAGCAGCTTATATAGCGAGCAGTACTTC. Its translation is CASSLYSEQYF.

This chain connects TRBV28 to TRBJ1-2, with TRBD1 as a possible D gene (6 bases). The CDR3 length is 13 residues. Germline CDR1 MDHEN, CDR2 SYDVKM. V was cut by 5 bases and J by 6 bases, with 13 bases left in between. In nucleotides, the CDR3 is TGTGCCAGCAGTCCCCCAGGGGTTAATGGCTACACCTTC. Translation gives CASSPPGVNGYTF.

The rearrangement links TRBV28 to TRBJ2-5, with 10 bases identical to TRBD2. Per germline, CDR1 MDHEN and CDR2 SYDVKM. This CDR3 has 15 residues. Unmatched junction bases numbered 11, after V lost 8 bases and J lost 5 bases. This chain's CDR3 is CASGSAGAGGETQYF. The CDR3 bases are TGTGCCAGCGGATCCGCCGGAGCGGGAGGGGAGACCCAGTACTTC. Together with reference TRBV28 and TRBJ2-5, the CDR3 gives the full variable domain: DVKVTQSSRYLVKRTGEKVFLECVQDMDHENMFWYRQDPGLGLRLIYFSYDVKMKEKGDIPEGYSVSREKKERFSLILESASTNQTSMYLCASGSAGAGGETQYFGPGTRLLVL.

V gene TRBV3-1 (or the pseudogene TRBV3-2) combines with J gene TRBJ2-5; the D is unclear. Germline V lookup: CDR1 LGHDT, CDR2 YNNKEL (reference sequence). Trimming removed 2 bases from V and 7 bases from J, with 14 bases in between. CDR3 size: 14 residues. The CDR3 sequence: CASSQMADSGTQYF. In DNA, the CDR3 is TGTGCCAGCAGCCAAATGGCTGACTCCGGGACCCAGTACTTC.

This clone was detected only once. The V and J genes are TRBV7-6 and TRBJ1-1; 10 bases map to TRBD1. CDR3 length: 18 amino acids. V lost 5 bases and J lost 0; bases outside the gene matches: 12. Germline V gives CDR1 SGHVS, CDR2 FNYEAQ. The CDR3 spells CASSPTGTGDLMNTEAFF. The DNA for the CDR3 is TGTGCCAGCAGCCCGACCGGGACAGGGGATCTGATGAACACTGAAGCTTTCTTT.

The chain has TRBV5-8 and TRBJ2-3; TRBD2 aligns across 10 bases. Germline V gene data show CDR1 as SGHTS and CDR2 as YDEGEE. V gave up 4 bases and J gave up 3 bases; unmatched junction bases: 5. The CDR3 loop spans 15 amino acids. The CDR3 nucleotides read TGTGCCAGCAGCCAATATAGCGGGGGGACAGATACGCAGTATTTT. It specifies CASSQYSGGTDTQYF.

The chain uses TRBV9 and TRBJ2-1, with 12 nucleotides matching TRBD1. The germline CDR1 and CDR2 sequences are SGDLS and YYNGEE. With V trimmed by 3 bases and J by 7 bases, 8 bases remained unmatched. This CDR3 is 16 amino acids long. The CDR3 DNA is TGTGCCAGCAGCGGACCGGGACAGGGGGCAAGGAATGAGCAGTTCTTC. Amino acid sequence: CASSGPGQGARNEQFF.

This chain joins TRBV5-4 and TRBJ2-7, with D hard to call. Trimming cost V 3 bases and J 2 bases, with 12 bases left between them. The CDR3 loop spans 14 amino acids. Germline V gene sequence: CDR1 SGHNT, CDR2 YYREEE (reference sequence). CDR3 protein: CASSSSRGAYEQYF. The CDR3 DNA is TGTGCCAGCAGCTCAAGTCGCGGAGCCTACGAGCAGTACTTC.

The chain combines TRBV7-3 with TRBJ1-1; tentative D call: TRBD1 (5 bases). Germline V gene sequence: CDR1 SGHTA, CDR2 FQGTGA. The length of the CDR3 is 13 residues. The V gene lost 2 bases and the J gene lost 3 bases, with 7 bases spanning the gap. This CDR3 is CASSLAGYTEAFF. In nucleotides, the CDR3 is TGTGCCAGCAGCTTAGCAGGGTACACTGAAGCTTTCTTT. The variable domain in full, completed from reference TRBV7-3 and TRBJ1-1, reads GAGVSQTPSNKVTEKGKYVELRCDPISGHTALYWYRQSLGQGPEFLIYFQGTGAADDSGLPNDRFFAVRPEGSVSTLKIQRTERGDSAVYLCASSLAGYTEAFFGQGTRLTVV.